Listed below are T cell receptor beta chains from one sample, sequenced in a study of T cells in localized non-small cell lung cancer. Profiling relied on immunoSEQ multiplex PCR, and the TCRdb table lists in-frame clones only, not all of them. The sample consists of about 14,000 clones, roughly nine tenths of them appearing once. Sequencing used peripheral blood mononuclear cells, obtained before any cancer treatment. These receptors were obtained from a man aged 40 to 70 with stage III lung adenocarcinoma. Both conserved end residues are part of each CDR3. D genes are given only for firm matches. Clone size appears in some rows only: once, few, many, or a class for an expanded clone.

D,J,size,V,DNA,CDR3
TRBD2,TRBJ2-5,.,TRBV5-1,TGCGCCAGCAGCCTTGGGAGGGGAGGAGGGGAGACCCAGTACTTC,CASSLGRGGGETQYF
.,TRBJ1-4,.,TRBV5-6,TGTGCCAGCAGCCCGAGTAGGACAACCACAACTAATGAAAAACTGTTTTTT,CASSPSRTTTTNEKLFF
.,TRBJ1-3,.,TRBV7-9,TGTGCCAGCAGCTTAGGCCCTACTGTGACCATATATTTT,CASSLGPTVTIYF
.,TRBJ2-7,.,TRBV7-9,TGTGCCAGCAGCCCCGGCGGCCTCTACGAGCAGTACTTC,CASSPGGLYEQYF
TRBD2,TRBJ2-3,.,TRBV10-2,TGCGCCAGCAGGGTGGGACTAGCGGATACGCAGTATTTT,CASRVGLADTQYF
.,TRBJ1-1,.,TRBV25-1,TGTGCCACAGGAAACCGGTTAGGCACTGAAGCTTTCTTT,CATGNRLGTEAFF
.,TRBJ2-7,.,TRBV28,TGTGCCAGCAGTTCCCCAAGAGGGGGTTTTTACGAGCAGTACTTC,CASSSPRGGFYEQYF
.,TRBJ2-7,.,TRBV19,TGTGCCAGTAGTATAAAGCGGTTCTACGAGCAGTACTTC,CASSIKRFYEQYF
TRBD2,TRBJ2-2,.,TRBV4-2,TGTGCCAGCAGCCAAGTGAATAGCGGGAGAGTTGGCACCGGGGAGCTGTTTTTT,CASSQVNSGRVGTGELFF
.,TRBJ2-7,.,TRBV27,TGTGCCAGCAGTTTTGGCACGCCCAACTCCTACGAGCAGTACTTC,CASSFGTPNSYEQYF
TRBD2,TRBJ2-7,.,TRBV10-2,TGCGCCAGCAGCGTCCTAGCGGGAGTCCCCTACGAGCAGTACTTC,CASSVLAGVPYEQYF
.,TRBJ1-1,.,TRBV18,TGTGCCAGCTCACCCCCAGACAGGAACACTGAAGCTTTCTTT,CASSPPDRNTEAFF
TRBD2,TRBJ2-3,.,TRBV11-3,TGTGCCAGCAGCTCCGGACTAGCGGGAGTCCTAGATACGCAGTATTTT,CASSSGLAGVLDTQYF
.,TRBJ1-2,.,TRBV19,TGTGCCAGTAGTATACCCGCATACAGGGCAAAGAACTATGGCTACACCTTC,CASSIPAYRAKNYGYTF
.,TRBJ2-1,.,TRBV11-3,TGTGCCAGCAGCTCCGGGACTCCGAACAATGAGCAGTTCTTC,CASSSGTPNNEQFF
.,TRBJ1-2,.,TRBV28,TGTGCCAGCAGTTTTACCGGGCGGGGGGGCCCCTATGGCTACACCTTC,CASSFTGRGGPYGYTF
TRBD1,TRBJ1-2,.,TRBV6-5,TGTGCCAGCAGTTACTCCCCGGACAGGGAATATGGCTACACCTTC,CASSYSPDREYGYTF
.,TRBJ2-7,.,TRBV5-1,TGCGCCAGCAGGGTTGGTTTCGGGCGGGGCTACGAGCAGTACTTC,CASRVGFGRGYEQYF
.,TRBJ2-5,.,TRBV28,TGTGCCAGCAGTTTATGGTCCGTTGTCCAGGTTCGAGAGACCCAGTACTTC,CASSLWSVVQVRETQYF
.,TRBJ2-5,.,TRBV5-1,TGCGCCAGCAGCTTTGTAGTCCAGGGAAAAGAGACCCAGTACTTC,CASSFVVQGKETQYF
.,TRBJ2-1,.,TRBV10-1,TGCGCCAGCAGTGATAGTGACCCGGTCTCCTACAATGAGCAGTTCTTC,CASSDSDPVSYNEQFF
.,TRBJ1-2,once,TRBV28,TGTGCCAGCAGTTTCTCGATGCGCTACACCTTC,CASSFSMRYTF
TRBD1,TRBJ1-3,.,TRBV7-2,TGTGCCAGCAGCCGGGACAGGGGGCCTGGAAACACCATATATTTT,CASSRDRGPGNTIYF
.,TRBJ2-1,.,TRBV5-8,TGTGCCAGCAGCGAAGACGGTGGCTGGGGTGAGCAGTTCTTC,CASSEDGGWGEQFF
.,TRBJ1-1,.,TRBV7-9,TGTGCCAGCAGCGCGCAGGACACTGAAGCTTTCTTT,CASSAQDTEAFF
TRBD2,TRBJ2-1,.,TRBV7-2,TGTGCCAGCAGCTTAGCTAGCGGGAGCCACAATGAGCAGTTCTTC,CASSLASGSHNEQFF
.,TRBJ2-5,.,TRBV6-4,TGTGCCAGCAGTGACAAGTTAGGAGAGACCCAGTACTTC,CASSDKLGETQYF
.,TRBJ2-3,.,TRBV27,TGTGCCAGCAGCTTTCCTCCGGGTCTTACGCAGTATTTT,CASSFPPGLTQYF
.,TRBJ1-3,.,TRBV7-9,TGTGCCAGCAGCTTAATTTTAGGCAGGGCATCTGGAAACACCATATATTTT,CASSLILGRASGNTIYF
TRBD1,TRBJ1-1,.,TRBV30,TGTGCCTGGAGTGTACAGGGGACAGGGGGCAGGGAAGCTTTCTTT,CAWSVQGTGGREAFF
.,TRBJ2-3,.,TRBV10-1,TGCGCCAGCAGTGAGTCGGGATCTAACACAGATACGCAGTATTTT,CASSESGSNTDTQYF
TRBD1,TRBJ2-5,.,TRBV27,TGTGCCAGCAGCCGACAGGGGGCAGAGACCCAGTACTTC,CASSRQGAETQYF
.,TRBJ2-7,.,TRBV6-6,TGTGCCAGCAGCCTCGGGGATAGCGGATCGGAGCAGTACTTC,CASSLGDSGSEQYF
.,TRBJ1-1,.,TRBV7-2,TGTGCCAGCAGCTTATTAGGTATGAACACTGAAGCTTTCTTT,CASSLLGMNTEAFF
.,TRBJ1-5,.,TRBV30,TGTGCCTGGAGTGTTACAGGGAAGTATCAGCCCCAGCATTTT,CAWSVTGKYQPQHF
.,TRBJ2-7,.,TRBV2,TGTGCCAGCCGCGACCCCTCTCTAAATGGCTCCAAATCCAGCTCCTACGAGCAGTACTTC,CASRDPSLNGSKSSSYEQYF
.,TRBJ1-1,.,TRBV6-1,TGTGCCAGCAGTCTCTATGAAGGGAACACTGAAGCTTTCTTT,CASSLYEGNTEAFF
TRBD1,TRBJ2-1,.,TRBV29-1,TGCAGCCTTCTCGGGGACAGGGTCAATGAGCAGTTCTTC,CSLLGDRVNEQFF
.,TRBJ2-7,.,TRBV27,TGTGCCAGCAGCCACAGGGTAGTCGAAGAGGACGAGCAGTACTTC,CASSHRVVEEDEQYF